The sequence of this T cell receptor (beta chain) was determined in a study of PD-1 blockade in classical Hodgkin lymphoma. All the patients suffered relapse after autologous stem cell transplantation, and brentuximab vedotin exposure differed. The trim removed 4 bases at V and 0 bases at J, leaving 8 bases unmatched. Germline V CDR1 and CDR2: SGHRS, YFSETQ. The CDR3 totals 16 residues. The protocol was immunoSEQ multiplex PCR, while the TCRdb copy is restricted to in-frame clones and leaves out a portion. The sample carries about 19,000 clones, roughly 90% recorded once. The clonotype originates from a human donor with classical Hodgkin lymphoma. This rearrangement joins TRBV5-1 to TRBJ2-3, with 7 positions matching TRBD2. This material consisted of peripheral blood mononuclear cells (PBMCs), taken before the second cycle of nivolumab. CDR3 DNA sequence: TGCGCCAGCAGCACTCAGCGGGGAGGGAGCACAGATACGCAGTATTTT. It encodes CASSTQRGGSTDTQYF. Combining the CDR3 with reference TRBV5-1 and TRBJ2-3 gives the whole variable domain KAGVTQTPRYLIKTRGQQVTLSCSPISGHRSVSWYQQTPGQGLQFLFEYFSETQRNKGNFPGRFSGRQFSNSRSEMNVSTLELGDSALYLCASSTQRGGSTDTQYFGPGTRLTVL.